This note documents a single TCR beta chain sequence. This CDR3 has 19 amino acids. Germline lookup yields CDR1 SNHLY and CDR2 FYNNEI. The V end lost 3 bases, the J end lost 0 bases, and 18 bases lay between the germline ends. Per the original data handling: By means of reference gene primer amplification, nucleated cell counts were estimated. The assay was immunoSEQ multiplex PCR, and TCRdb's table has in-frame clones only and misses some. Clone size and the V and J calls come from that table; the DNA yielded D and trimming. The sample lists 200,000 to 250,000 clones; roughly 89% were seen once. This specimen comes from a study of blood T cell repertoires in COVID-19. Looking at the study overall: Material from acute and convalescent COVID-19 was sourced from the United States, Italy and Spain.

Enrolled through a virtual design, the participants were between about 18 and 100 years of age and came from around 25 US areas. Cohort assignment relied on participant-reported clinical history. The sequence came from a woman in her twenties or thirties who had recovered from COVID-19. Sequencing was carried out using PBMCs or T cells enriched from blood (not recorded which). The chain links TRBV2 to TRBJ1-6, with a weak D call TRBD1 (6 bases). CDR3 sequence: CASSEQGGFRSSYNSPLHF. CDR3 nucleotide sequence: TGTGCCAGCAGTGAGCAAGGGGGATTTAGGAGCTCCTATAATTCACCCCTCCACTTT.